The 14 T cell receptor beta chains reported below all come from one sample, sequenced in a study of blood T cells in healthy people across ages. Through a sample-barcoded 5' primer and a J-beta primer mix, a second PCR was run for roughly 7 to 11 cycles. Using its own MiXCR run on the 5' RACE reads, TCRdb lists one record per CDR3 protein. The profile shows approximately 1.5 million distinct CDR3 sequences, roughly 30% of them singletons. The sample was blood. The receptor set was obtained from a woman under 40 in good health.

The rearrangement uses TRBV14 and TRBJ2-7; D unclear. This CDR3 contains 15 residues. V dropped 0 bases and J dropped 0 bases, with 9 bases sitting between them. Germline loops: CDR1 SGHDN, CDR2 FVKESK. CDR3 coding DNA: TGTGCCAGCAGCCAAGAGTTAGGGTACTCCTACGAGCAGTACTTC. Translated, it gives CASSQELGYSYEQYF. The variable domain in full, with the rest retrieved from reference TRBV14 and TRBJ2-7, is EAGVTQFPSHSVIEKGQTVTLRCDPISGHDNLYWYRRVMGKEIKFLLHFVKESKQDESGMPNNRFLAERTGGTYSTLKVQPAELEDSGVYFCASSQELGYSYEQYFGPGTRLTVT.

This clonotype has just a few counts. The V gene is TRBV10-2, the J gene TRBJ1-2, with TRBD1 matching over 7 bases. Germline CDR1 reads WSHSY; CDR2 reads SAAADI. The CDR3 is 13 amino acids. The V gene end was trimmed by 6 bases and the J gene end by 8 bases; junction bases not matched to a gene: 9. The DNA of the CDR3 is TGCGCCAGCAGCTTATCCGACAGGGACGGCTACACCTTC. This translates into CASSLSDRDGYTF.

The V gene is TRBV9, the J gene TRBJ2-7; possibly TRBD1 or TRBD2 for D (5 bases each). CDR3 length: 14 residues. In germline, CDR1 is SGDLS, CDR2 YYNGEE. Trimming stripped 1 base from V and 5 bases from J, with 13 bases between. Here the CDR3 reads CASSVTGTRNEQYF. CDR3 DNA: TGTGCCAGCAGCGTAACCGGGACCCGCAACGAGCAGTACTTC.

The rearrangement joins TRBV29-1 to TRBJ1-4, with TRBD1 as a possible D gene (6 bases). The length of the CDR3 is 13 residues. V lost 3 bases and J lost 6, with 11 bases in between. Germline assignment: CDR1 SQVTM and CDR2 ANQGSEA. Here the CDR3 DNA reads TGCAGCGTTGACTTAGGGGGGGATGAAAAACTGTTTTTT. This encodes CSVDLGGDEKLFF.

Concerning this clonotype: The junction differs from germline at one of its ends, possibly a read error. The rearrangement links TRBV19 to TRBJ1-2; TRBD1 aligns across 7 bases. Germline CDR1 LNHDA, CDR2 SQIVND (reference sequence). This CDR3 spans 15 amino acids. The CDR3 DNA is TGTGCCAGTAGAAACGTGGGACAGTCTAAGTATGGCTACACCTTC. Protein: CASRNVGQSKYGYTF.

J is TRBJ2-1 and V is TRBV20-1, with a possible D match to TRBD2 (6 bases). V lost 8 bases to trimming and J lost 4 bases, with 12 bases between them. The CDR3 spans 12 residues. The germline V gene has CDR1 DFQATT and CDR2 SNEGSKA (reference sequence). The CDR3 protein is CSFSGSYNEQFF. DNA for the CDR3: TGCAGTTTTAGCGGAAGTTACAATGAGCAGTTCTTC.

The table lists this clonotype with a few counts. A junction end diverges from the germline sequence, so it may reflect a read error. In nucleotides, the CDR3 is TGTGTCAGCAGCCCCGAAATCGGAGAGCAGTACTTC. Translation gives CVSSPEIGEQYF. The chain has TRBV7-9 and TRBJ2-7; D gene ambiguous. This CDR3 has 12 amino acids. Germline assignment: CDR1 SEHNR and CDR2 FQNEAQ (reference sequence).

In this sample, this clonotype turned up once. The rearrangement joins TRBV4-1 to TRBJ2-1; TRBD2 aligns across 9 bases. The CDR3 runs 16 residues. V shed 1 base and J 5 bases; nucleotides not matched to a gene: 6. Germline V CDR1 and CDR2: MGHRA, YSYEKL. CDR3: CASSQGATSGNNEQFF. CDR3 nucleotide sequence: TGCGCCAGCAGCCAAGGCGCGACTAGCGGAAACAATGAGCAGTTCTTC.

This rearrangement joins TRBV6-1 to TRBJ2-1, with a possible D match to TRBD2 (6 bases). With the DNA end fitting TRBJ2-7 better, the J assignment may be wrong. Per germline, CDR1 MNHNS and CDR2 SASEGT. The length of the CDR3 is 14 residues. CDR3 region: CASSVNTLGGEQYF. For the CDR3, the DNA is TGTGCCAGCAGTGTAAATACTCTGGGGGGTGAGCAGTACTTC.

This chain connects TRBV10-2 to TRBJ2-7; D is unclear. From germline, CDR1 is WSHSY and CDR2 SAAADI. The ends were cut back, 3 bases at V and 2 bases at J, with 14 bases in the middle. The CDR3 length is 15 residues. CDR3 in amino acids: CASSDPYRAPYEQYF. The CDR3 coding sequence is TGCGCCAGCAGTGACCCATACCGGGCTCCCTACGAGCAGTACTTC.

The chain links TRBV15 to TRBJ2-7; perhaps TRBD2 as D (5 bases). Looked up from germline, CDR1 is LNHNV and CDR2 is YYDKDF (reference sequence). The CDR3 consists of 15 residues. Deletions cut 0 bases from V and 5 bases from J, with 14 bases between. DNA for the CDR3: TGTGCCACCAGCAGAGATAGGAGCGGAATCAACGAGCAGTACTTC. It encodes CATSRDRSGINEQYF.

The chain is built from TRBV12-3 or TRBV12-4 and TRBJ2-1, with 10 bases that match TRBD2. The CDR3 covers 16 residues. V trimming: 6 bases; J trimming: 9 bases; junction bases outside the gene matches: 14. CDR3 amino acids: CASSPRGSGRALEQFF. DNA for the CDR3: TGTGCCAGCAGCCCCCGGGGAAGCGGGAGGGCCCTTGAGCAGTTCTTC.

On this clonotype itself: Mismatch with germline at one junction end may stem from a read error. The chain recombines TRBV7-2 with TRBJ2-7; no clear D gene. The germline V gene has CDR1 SGHTA and CDR2 FQGNSA. The CDR3 sequence is 15 residues long. CDR3 sequence reads: CAGSLNGPGYGEQYF. CDR3 nucleotides: TGTGCCGGCAGCTTAAATGGCCCGGGCTACGGCGAGCAGTACTTC. Full variable domain (outside the CDR3, taken from reference TRBV7-2 and TRBJ2-7): GAGVSQSPSNKVTEKGKDVELRCDPISGHTALYWYRQSLGQGLEFLIYFQGNSAPDKSGLPSDRFSAERTGGSVSTLTIQRTQQEDSAVYLCAGSLNGPGYGEQYFGPGTRLTVT.

J is TRBJ2-7 and V is TRBV20-1; 7 bases map to TRBD2. The length of the CDR3 is 14 residues. Germline V gene sequence: CDR1 DFQATT, CDR2 SNEGSKA (reference sequence). With 4 bases clipped from V and 8 bases from J, the junction kept 14 bases outside the gene matches. In DNA, the CDR3 is TGCAGTGCTACTCCATACGGGGAGGGAGTGAAGCAGTACTTC. Translating gives CSATPYGEGVKQYF.